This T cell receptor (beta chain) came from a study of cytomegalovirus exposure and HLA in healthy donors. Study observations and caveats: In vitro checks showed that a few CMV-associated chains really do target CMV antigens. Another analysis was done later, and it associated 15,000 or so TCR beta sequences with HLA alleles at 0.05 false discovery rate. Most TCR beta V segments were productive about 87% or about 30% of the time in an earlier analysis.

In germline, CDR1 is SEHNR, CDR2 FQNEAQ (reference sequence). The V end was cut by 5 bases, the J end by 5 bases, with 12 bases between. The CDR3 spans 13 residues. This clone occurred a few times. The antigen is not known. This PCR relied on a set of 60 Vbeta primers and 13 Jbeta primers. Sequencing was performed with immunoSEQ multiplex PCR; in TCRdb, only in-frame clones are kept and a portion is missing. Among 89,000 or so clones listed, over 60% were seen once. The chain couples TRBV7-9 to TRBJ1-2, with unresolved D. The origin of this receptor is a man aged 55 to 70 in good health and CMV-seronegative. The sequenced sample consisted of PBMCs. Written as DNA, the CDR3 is TGTGCCAGCAGCCCCGAGGCACGGTATGGCTACACCTTC. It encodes CASSPEARYGYTF.